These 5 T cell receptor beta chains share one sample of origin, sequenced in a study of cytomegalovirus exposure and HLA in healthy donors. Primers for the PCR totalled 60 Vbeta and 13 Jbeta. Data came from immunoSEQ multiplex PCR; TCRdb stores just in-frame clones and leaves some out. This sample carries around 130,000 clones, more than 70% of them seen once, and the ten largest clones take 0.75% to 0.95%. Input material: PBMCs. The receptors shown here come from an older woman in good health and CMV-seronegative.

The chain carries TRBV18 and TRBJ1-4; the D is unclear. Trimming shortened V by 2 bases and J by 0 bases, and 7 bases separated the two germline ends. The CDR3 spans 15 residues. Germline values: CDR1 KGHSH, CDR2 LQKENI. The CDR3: CASSPEISTNEKLFF. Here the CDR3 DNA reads TGTGCCAGCTCACCAGAGATCTCAACTAATGAAAAACTGTTTTTT.

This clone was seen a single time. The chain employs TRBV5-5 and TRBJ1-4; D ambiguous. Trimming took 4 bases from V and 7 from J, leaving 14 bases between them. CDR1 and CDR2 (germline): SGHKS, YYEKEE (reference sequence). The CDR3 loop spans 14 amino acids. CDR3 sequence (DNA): TGTGCCAGCAGCGACCGACAAGACGGTGAAAAACTGTTTTTT. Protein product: CASSDRQDGEKLFF.

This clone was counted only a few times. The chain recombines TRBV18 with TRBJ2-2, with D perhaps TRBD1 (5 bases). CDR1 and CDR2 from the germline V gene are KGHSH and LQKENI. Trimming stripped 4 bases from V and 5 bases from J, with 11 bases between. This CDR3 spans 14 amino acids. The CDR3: CASSLDRKTGELFF. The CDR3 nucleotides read TGTGCCAGCTCACTTGACAGAAAGACCGGGGAGCTGTTTTTT. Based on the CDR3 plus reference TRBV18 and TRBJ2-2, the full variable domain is NAGVMQNPRHLVRRRGQEARLRCSPMKGHSHVYWYRQLPEEGLKFMVYLQKENIIDESGMPKERFSAEFPKEGPSILRIQQVVRGDSAAYFCASSLDRKTGELFFGEGSRLTVL.

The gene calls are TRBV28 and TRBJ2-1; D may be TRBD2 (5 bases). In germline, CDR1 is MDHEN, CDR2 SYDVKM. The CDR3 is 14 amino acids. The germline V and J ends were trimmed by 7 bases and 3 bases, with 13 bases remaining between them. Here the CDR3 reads CASNDGNLYNEQFF. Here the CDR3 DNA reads TGTGCCAGCAATGACGGGAATCTCTACAATGAGCAGTTCTTC.

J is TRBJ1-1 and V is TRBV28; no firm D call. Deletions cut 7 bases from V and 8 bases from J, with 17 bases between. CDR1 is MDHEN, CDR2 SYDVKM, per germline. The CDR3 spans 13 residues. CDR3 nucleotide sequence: TGTGCCAGCACCCTATTGGAGGCCCCCGAAGCTTTCTTT. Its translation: CASTLLEAPEAFF.